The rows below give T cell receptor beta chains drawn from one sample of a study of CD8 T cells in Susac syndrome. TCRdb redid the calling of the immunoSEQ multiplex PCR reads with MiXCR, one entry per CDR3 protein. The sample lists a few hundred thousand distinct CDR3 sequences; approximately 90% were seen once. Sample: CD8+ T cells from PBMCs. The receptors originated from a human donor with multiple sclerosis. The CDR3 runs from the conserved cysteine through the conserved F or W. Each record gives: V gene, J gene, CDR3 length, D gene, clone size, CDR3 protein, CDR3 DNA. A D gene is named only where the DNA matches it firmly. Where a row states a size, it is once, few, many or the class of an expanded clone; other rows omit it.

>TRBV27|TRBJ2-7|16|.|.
CASSSHPRGVGAEQYF
TGTGCCAGCAGTTCCCACCCGCGTGGGGTAGGCGCCGAGCAGTACTTC
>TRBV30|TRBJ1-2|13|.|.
CAWSPGSGYGYTF
TGTGCCTGGAGCCCGGGGTCCGGGTATGGCTACACCTTC
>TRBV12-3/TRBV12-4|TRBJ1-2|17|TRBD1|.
CASSLGPGQSWNYGYTF
TGTGCCAGCAGTTTAGGCCCGGGACAGTCCTGGAACTATGGCTACACCTTC
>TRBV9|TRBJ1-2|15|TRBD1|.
CASSTRQGGNYGYTF
TGTGCCAGCAGCACTCGACAGGGCGGAAACTATGGCTACACCTTC
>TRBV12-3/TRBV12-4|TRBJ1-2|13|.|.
CASSLSINYGYTF
TGTGCCAGCAGTTTATCAATCAACTATGGCTACACCTTC
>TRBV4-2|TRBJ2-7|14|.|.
CASSQDSTLYEQYF
TGTGCCAGCAGCCAAGATAGTACCCTCTACGAGCAGTACTTC
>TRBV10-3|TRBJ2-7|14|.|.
CAISEQGRVAEQYF
TGTGCCATCAGTGAACAGGGAAGGGTCGCCGAGCAGTACTTC
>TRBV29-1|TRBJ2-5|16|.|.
CSVGGVDRRRAETQYF
TGCAGCGTCGGGGGGGTGGACAGGCGGCGCGCGGAGACCCAGTACTTC
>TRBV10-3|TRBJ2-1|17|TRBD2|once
CAAALAGVPPPHNEQFF
TGTGCCGCCGCACTAGCGGGGGTACCACCCCCCCACAATGAGCAGTTCTTC
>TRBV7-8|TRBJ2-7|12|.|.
CATGSRTYEQYF
TGTGCCACCGGGTCCCGTACCTACGAGCAGTACTTC
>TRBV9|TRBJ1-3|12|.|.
CASNSAGNTIYF
TGTGCCAGCAATTCGGCGGGAAACACCATATATTTT
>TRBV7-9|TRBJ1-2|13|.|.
CASSFQGTDGYTF
TGTGCCAGCAGCTTTCAGGGTACCGATGGCTACACCTTC
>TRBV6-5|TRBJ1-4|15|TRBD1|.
CASSQITGGLGKLFF
TGTGCCAGCAGTCAAATTACAGGGGGCTTGGGAAAACTGTTTTTT
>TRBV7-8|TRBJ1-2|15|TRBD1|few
CASSRQGALSYGYTF
TGTGCCAGCAGCCGTCAGGGGGCGCTAAGCTATGGCTACACCTTC
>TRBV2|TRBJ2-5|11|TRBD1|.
CASRRQGLGYF
TGTGCCAGCAGGCGACAGGGTCTTGGGTACTTC
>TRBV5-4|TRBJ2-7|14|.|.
CASSPGLTPYEQYF
TGTGCCAGCAGCCCGGGACTTACACCCTACGAGCAGTACTTC
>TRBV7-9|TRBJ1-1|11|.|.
CASSWETEAFF
TGTGCCAGCAGCTGGGAGACTGAAGCTTTCTTT
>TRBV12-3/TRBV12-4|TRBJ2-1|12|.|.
CASSPGSNEQFF
TGTGCCAGCAGCCCTGGATCGAATGAGCAGTTCTTC
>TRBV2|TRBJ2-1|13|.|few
CASSLWTNNEQFF
TGTGCCAGCAGCTTATGGACTAACAATGAGCAGTTCTTC
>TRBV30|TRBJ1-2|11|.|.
CAWTSRDGYTF
TGTGCCTGGACCTCGAGGGATGGCTACACCTTC
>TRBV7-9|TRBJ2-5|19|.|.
CASSHPPTEGARYQETQYF
TGTGCCAGCAGCCACCCGCCAACCGAGGGAGCAAGATACCAAGAGACCCAGTACTTC
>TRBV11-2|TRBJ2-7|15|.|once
CASSLGGGPSYEQYF
TGTGCCAGCAGCTTAGGGGGAGGCCCCTCCTACGAGCAGTACTTC
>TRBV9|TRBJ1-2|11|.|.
CASSVRGDYTF
TGTGCCAGCAGCGTGAGGGGTGACTACACCTTC
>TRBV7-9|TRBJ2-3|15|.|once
CASSPTGTYSDTQYF
TGTGCCAGCAGCCCGACCGGGACTTACTCAGATACGCAGTATTTT
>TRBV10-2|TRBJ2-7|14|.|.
CASSGDVRPYEQYF
TGCGCCAGCAGTGGTGACGTGAGGCCCTACGAGCAGTACTTC
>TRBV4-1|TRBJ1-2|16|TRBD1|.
CASSPRRQGANYGYTF
TGCGCCAGCAGCCCACGTCGACAGGGGGCGAACTATGGCTACACCTTC
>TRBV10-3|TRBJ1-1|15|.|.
CAISDQTVRVAEAFF
TGTGCCATCAGTGACCAAACAGTTAGGGTGGCTGAAGCTTTCTTT
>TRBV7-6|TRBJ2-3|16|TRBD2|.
CASSLASGGAGDTQYF
TGTGCCAGCAGCTTAGCTAGCGGGGGGGCGGGGGATACGCAGTATTTT
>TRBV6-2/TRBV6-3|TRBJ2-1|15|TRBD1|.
CASSFDRGPYNEQFF
TGTGCCAGCAGTTTCGACAGGGGGCCCTACAATGAGCAGTTCTTC
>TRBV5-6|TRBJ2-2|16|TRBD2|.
CASSPGLEGNTGELFF
TGTGCCAGCAGCCCCGGACTAGAGGGGAACACCGGGGAGCTGTTTTTT
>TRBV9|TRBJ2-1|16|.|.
CASSVDGGSSYNEQFF
TGTGCCAGCAGCGTAGATGGCGGCAGCTCCTACAATGAGCAGTTCTTC
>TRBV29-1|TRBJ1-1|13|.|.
CSAERGMATEAFF
TGCAGCGCAGAAAGGGGGATGGCCACTGAAGCTTTCTTT
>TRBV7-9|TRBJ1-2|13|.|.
CASSGSFRQGYTF
TGTGCCAGCTCGGGCAGCTTTAGACAAGGCTACACCTTC
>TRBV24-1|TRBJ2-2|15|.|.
CATSDALGVTGELFF
TGTGCCACCAGTGACGCCTTAGGGGTCACCGGGGAGCTGTTTTTT
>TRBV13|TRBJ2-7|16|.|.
CASSASGTPSSYEQYF
TGTGCCAGCAGCGCCTCCGGGACTCCGAGCTCCTACGAGCAGTACTTC
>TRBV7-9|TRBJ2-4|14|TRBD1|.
CASSRQGAKNIQYF
TGTGCCAGCAGCCGACAGGGGGCCAAAAACATTCAGTACTTC
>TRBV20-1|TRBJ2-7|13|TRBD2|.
CSAGSGSGYEQYF
TGCAGTGCTGGAAGCGGGAGTGGCTACGAGCAGTACTTC
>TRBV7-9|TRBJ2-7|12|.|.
CASSPRGFEQYF
TGTGCCAGCAGCCCGCGGGGTTTCGAGCAGTACTTC
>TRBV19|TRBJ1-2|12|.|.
CASSIGVRGYTF
TGTGCCAGTAGTATCGGAGTTCGTGGCTACACCTTC
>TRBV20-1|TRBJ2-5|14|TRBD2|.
CSARDLAGVVIQYF
TGCAGTGCTAGAGACCTAGCGGGGGTAGTAATCCAGTACTTC
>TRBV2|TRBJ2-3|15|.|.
CASRQGTASTDTQYF
TGTGCCAGCAGACAGGGCACTGCTAGCACAGATACGCAGTATTTT
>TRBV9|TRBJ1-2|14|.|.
CASSASGTVYGYTF
TGTGCCAGCAGCGCCTCCGGGACGGTGTATGGCTACACCTTC
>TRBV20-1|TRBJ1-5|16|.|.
CSASRLPGGPSQPQHF
TGCAGTGCTAGCCGTCTCCCAGGCGGCCCGAGCCAGCCCCAGCATTTT
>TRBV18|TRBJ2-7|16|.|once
CASSPDPRTVLNEQYF
TGTGCCAGCTCACCCGACCCACGGACAGTTTTAAACGAGCAGTACTTC
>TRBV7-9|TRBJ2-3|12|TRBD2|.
CASSSLAGGQYF
TGTGCCAGCAGCTCGTTAGCGGGGGGGCAGTATTTT
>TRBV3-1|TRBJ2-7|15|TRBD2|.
CASSQALAGVREQYF
TGTGCCAGCAGCCAGGCCCTAGCGGGAGTGAGGGAGCAGTACTTC
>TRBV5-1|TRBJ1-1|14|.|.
CASQARAGGTEAFF
TGCGCCAGCCAGGCACGCGCGGGGGGCACTGAAGCTTTCTTT
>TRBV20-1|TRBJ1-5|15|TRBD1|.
CSATQGGHADQPQHF
TGCAGTGCTACACAGGGGGGCCATGCGGATCAGCCCCAGCATTTT
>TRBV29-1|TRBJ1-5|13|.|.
CSVELEGSQPQHF
TGCAGCGTTGAATTAGAGGGTTCTCAGCCCCAGCATTTT